These T cell receptor beta chains were read from a single sample in a study of blood T cell repertoires in COVID-19. Only in-frame clones appear in the TCRdb table, and some are missing; sequencing was by immunoSEQ multiplex PCR. The sample yields fewer than 250,000 clones, around 84% seen once. Material: peripheral blood. The receptors were sampled from a woman older than 75 with COVID-19, enrolled during active disease. CDR3s include the opening cysteine and the closing phenylalanine or tryptophan. The D gene is left open where the match is weak. Not all rows give a size; the values are once, few, many and, for expanded clones, a class.

j_gene: TRBJ2-5
abundance: .
d_gene: .
v_gene: TRBV12-3/TRBV12-4
CDR3nt: TGTGCCAGCAGCTCGGTATTCCAAGAGACCCAGTACTTC
CDR3aa: CASSSVFQETQYF

j_gene: TRBJ2-2
abundance: few
d_gene: TRBD1
v_gene: TRBV19
CDR3nt: TGTGCCAGTAGCCGCCGGGACAGGGGGAAGACCGGGGAGCTGTTTTTT
CDR3aa: CASSRRDRGKTGELFF

j_gene: TRBJ1-1
abundance: .
d_gene: .
v_gene: TRBV6-5
CDR3nt: TGTGCCAGCAGCTTGGAGGGTAAAGCTTTCTTT
CDR3aa: CASSLEGKAFF

j_gene: TRBJ1-5
abundance: .
d_gene: .
v_gene: TRBV9
CDR3nt: TGTGCCAGCAGCCGGGAGGGGCTTAAGGGACAGCCCCAGCATTTT
CDR3aa: CASSREGLKGQPQHF

j_gene: TRBJ2-7
abundance: once
d_gene: .
v_gene: TRBV7-3
CDR3nt: TGTGCCAGCAGCCGCGGAGCCCTCCCTTCCGAGCAGTACTTC
CDR3aa: CASSRGALPSEQYF

j_gene: TRBJ1-2
abundance: .
d_gene: TRBD1
v_gene: TRBV28
CDR3nt: TGTGCCAGCACCCCGGGACAGGGGAACTATGGCTACACCTTC
CDR3aa: CASTPGQGNYGYTF

j_gene: TRBJ1-6
abundance: .
d_gene: TRBD1
v_gene: TRBV5-1
CDR3nt: TGCGCCAGCAGCTCGAAAACAGGGGGCGCCGAGAATTCACCCCTCCACTTT
CDR3aa: CASSSKTGGAENSPLHF

j_gene: TRBJ1-1
abundance: .
d_gene: .
v_gene: TRBV30
CDR3nt: TGTGCCTGGAGTTTGGGAGGGAGCACTGAAGCTTTCTTT
CDR3aa: CAWSLGGSTEAFF

j_gene: TRBJ2-1
abundance: .
d_gene: TRBD2
v_gene: TRBV5-1
CDR3nt: TGCGCCAGCAGCCCGTCGGGGGGCTCCTACAATGAGCAGTTCTTC
CDR3aa: CASSPSGGSYNEQFF

j_gene: TRBJ1-1
abundance: .
d_gene: TRBD1
v_gene: TRBV24-1
CDR3nt: TGTGCCACCAGATCGACAGGGGGGATTGAAGCTTTCTTT
CDR3aa: CATRSTGGIEAFF

j_gene: TRBJ1-5
abundance: few
d_gene: .
v_gene: TRBV10-3
CDR3nt: TGTGCCATCAGTGTCCTAGGTAGCAATCAGCCCCAGCATTTT
CDR3aa: CAISVLGSNQPQHF

j_gene: TRBJ1-2
abundance: .
d_gene: TRBD1
v_gene: TRBV7-2
CDR3nt: TGTGCCAGCAGCCAGGGACAGGAGGCCTATGGCTACACCTTC
CDR3aa: CASSQGQEAYGYTF

j_gene: TRBJ1-2
abundance: .
d_gene: TRBD1
v_gene: TRBV28
CDR3nt: TGTGCCAGCAGTCGTCCCGGGACAGGGATCTATGGCTACACCTTC
CDR3aa: CASSRPGTGIYGYTF

j_gene: TRBJ2-3
abundance: .
d_gene: .
v_gene: TRBV5-1
CDR3nt: TGCGCCAGCACGACGACGGTCACAGGGTGGGATACGCAGTATTTT
CDR3aa: CASTTTVTGWDTQYF

j_gene: TRBJ2-1
abundance: .
d_gene: .
v_gene: TRBV25-1
CDR3nt: TGTGCCAGCAGTGAATCCCCCGGGCGGGGATTACACAATGAGCAGTTCTTC
CDR3aa: CASSESPGRGLHNEQFF

j_gene: TRBJ2-7
abundance: .
d_gene: TRBD1
v_gene: TRBV28
CDR3nt: TGTGCCAGCAGTTTGCCTGGGACAGGGGCCTACGAGCAGTACTTC
CDR3aa: CASSLPGTGAYEQYF

j_gene: TRBJ1-3
abundance: .
d_gene: .
v_gene: TRBV6-5
CDR3nt: TGTGCCAGCAGTTACCTAAACACCATATATTTT
CDR3aa: CASSYLNTIYF

j_gene: TRBJ2-2
abundance: .
d_gene: .
v_gene: TRBV6-2/TRBV6-3
CDR3nt: TGTGCCAGCAGCTCTGGCGGGGACACCGGGGAGCTGTTTTTT
CDR3aa: CASSSGGDTGELFF

j_gene: TRBJ1-1
abundance: .
d_gene: .
v_gene: TRBV23-1
CDR3nt: TGCGCCAGCAGTCAGGGGGCCCTGAACACTGAAGCTTTCTTT
CDR3aa: CASSQGALNTEAFF

j_gene: TRBJ2-2
abundance: .
d_gene: .
v_gene: TRBV4-1
CDR3nt: TGCGCCAGCAGCCGATCGACTAGTTTTTCTCCGAACACCGGGGAGCTGTTTTTT
CDR3aa: CASSRSTSFSPNTGELFF

j_gene: TRBJ1-3
abundance: .
d_gene: TRBD1
v_gene: TRBV18
CDR3nt: TGTGCCAGCTCACCACAGGCCCCGGGACAGGTTTCTGGAAACACCATATATTTT
CDR3aa: CASSPQAPGQVSGNTIYF

j_gene: TRBJ1-2
abundance: .
d_gene: TRBD1
v_gene: TRBV5-4
CDR3nt: TGTGCCAGCAGCTCAGCAGGGGGCGCGGATGGCTACACCTTC
CDR3aa: CASSSAGGADGYTF

j_gene: TRBJ2-2
abundance: .
d_gene: .
v_gene: TRBV12-3/TRBV12-4
CDR3nt: TGTGCCAGCAGTCCTGGCTACACCGGGGAGCTGTTTTTT
CDR3aa: CASSPGYTGELFF

j_gene: TRBJ1-1
abundance: .
d_gene: .
v_gene: TRBV7-2
CDR3nt: TGTGCCAGCAGCCCCCGGGGGGGATTTGGCACTGAAGCTTTCTTT
CDR3aa: CASSPRGGFGTEAFF

j_gene: TRBJ1-2
abundance: few
d_gene: TRBD1
v_gene: TRBV18
CDR3nt: TGTGCCAGCTCACCTTCCTCTGGACAGGGTATGCATGGCTACACCTTC
CDR3aa: CASSPSSGQGMHGYTF